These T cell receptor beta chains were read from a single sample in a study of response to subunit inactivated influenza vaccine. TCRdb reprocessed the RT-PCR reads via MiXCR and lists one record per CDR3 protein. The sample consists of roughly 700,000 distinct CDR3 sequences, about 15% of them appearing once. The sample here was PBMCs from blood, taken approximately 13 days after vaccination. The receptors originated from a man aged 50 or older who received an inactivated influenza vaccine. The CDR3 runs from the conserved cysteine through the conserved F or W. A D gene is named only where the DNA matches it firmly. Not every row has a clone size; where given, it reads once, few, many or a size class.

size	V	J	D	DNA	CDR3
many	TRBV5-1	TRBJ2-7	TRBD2	TGCGCCAGCAGCTTGAATCCGGGAGGGAGGTCCTACGAGCAGTACTTC	CASSLNPGGRSYEQYF
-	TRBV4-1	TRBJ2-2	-	TGCGCCAGCAGCCGCTCAATCTTGAACACCGGGGAGCTGTTTTTT	CASSRSILNTGELFF
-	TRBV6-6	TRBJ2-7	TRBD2	TGTGCCAGCAGTATTTTCGTGTCGGGGGGGCCCTCCCTCTACGAGCAGTACTTC	CASSIFVSGGPSLYEQYF
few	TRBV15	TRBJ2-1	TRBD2	TGTGCCACCAGCACCGGACTAGCGGGGTACAATGAGCAGTTCTTC	CATSTGLAGYNEQFF
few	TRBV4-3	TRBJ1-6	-	TGCGCCAGCAGCCCGGGACACCCGGGGAATTCACCCCTCCACTTT	CASSPGHPGNSPLHF
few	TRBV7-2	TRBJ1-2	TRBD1	TGTGCCAGCAGCATCACCGGGACAGTCTTAATTAACTATGGCTACACCTTC	CASSITGTVLINYGYTF
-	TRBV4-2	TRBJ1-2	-	TGTGCCAGCAGCCAAGATTACTATGGCTACACCTTC	CASSQDYYGYTF
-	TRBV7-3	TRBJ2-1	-	TGTGCCAGCAGCCTGAAGACAGGGAGGGATGAGCAGTTCTTC	CASSLKTGRDEQFF
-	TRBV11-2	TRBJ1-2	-	TGTGCCAGCAGCTATCCCGGGATATGGGCTTTCTCCTATGGCTACACCTTC	CASSYPGIWAFSYGYTF
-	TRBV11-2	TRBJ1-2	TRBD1	TGTGCCAGCAGCTCAATCAAATCGGGACAGGGAGGCTACACCTTC	CASSSIKSGQGGYTF
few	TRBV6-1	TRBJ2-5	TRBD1	TGTGCCAGCAGTCCGGTTCAGGGGGCGCGGGAGACCCAGTACTTC	CASSPVQGARETQYF
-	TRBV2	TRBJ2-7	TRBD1	TGTGCCTGCTGTCTTTTGGGGAACCGACAGGGGACGGCCTCTTACGAGCAGTACTTC	CACCLLGNRQGTASYEQYF
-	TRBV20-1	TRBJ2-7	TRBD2	TGCAGTGCCCCTCTAGCGGGAGTTTACGAGCAGTACTTC	CSAPLAGVYEQYF
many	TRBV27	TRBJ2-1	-	TGTGCCAGCAGTTCCGGTAGGGGGGGCGATGAGCAGTTCTTC	CASSSGRGGDEQFF
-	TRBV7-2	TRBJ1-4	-	TGTGCCAGCAGCCTATTCACAGGGCGCAGGGGTGAAAAACTGTTTTTT	CASSLFTGRRGEKLFF
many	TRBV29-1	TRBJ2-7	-	TGCAGCGTTGAAGTAGGAAGCTACGAGCAGTACTTC	CSVEVGSYEQYF
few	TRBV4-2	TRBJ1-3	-	TGTGCCAGCAGCCAAGATGGACAGCGCATTCTCTCTGGAAACACCATATATTTT	CASSQDGQRILSGNTIYF
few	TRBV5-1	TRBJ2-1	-	TGCGCCAGCAGCTTGGAGGTCCGACGTTCGGGTGAGCAGTTCTTC	CASSLEVRRSGEQFF
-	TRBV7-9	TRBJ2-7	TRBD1	TGTGCCAGCAGCCTGACAGGGGTAGTGTACGAGCAGTACTTC	CASSLTGVVYEQYF
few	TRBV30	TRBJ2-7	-	TGTGCCTCCGGACGGACACAGTGGTACGAGCAGTACTTC	CASGRTQWYEQYF
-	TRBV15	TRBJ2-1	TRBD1	TGTGCCACCAGCTCCGGGACAGGGGGTTTTGAGCAGTTCTTC	CATSSGTGGFEQFF
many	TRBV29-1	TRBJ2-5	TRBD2	TGCAGCGTTGAAGTGGTTAGCGGGACATTTCAAGAGACCCAGTACTTC	CSVEVVSGTFQETQYF
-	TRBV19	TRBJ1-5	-	TGTGCCAGTAGTATAGATCGGGGGAGGCAGCCCCAGCATTTT	CASSIDRGRQPQHF
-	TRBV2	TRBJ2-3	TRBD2	TGTGCCAGCAGGGACTTGGGGGGGGTGAGCACAGATACGCAGTATTTT	CASRDLGGVSTDTQYF
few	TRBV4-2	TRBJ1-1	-	TGTGCCAGCAGCCAAGATGGAACAGTAGGCGCTTTCTTT	CASSQDGTVGAFF
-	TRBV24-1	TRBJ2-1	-	TGTGCCACCGGAGGGACTGACAGCTACAATGAGCAGTTCTTC	CATGGTDSYNEQFF
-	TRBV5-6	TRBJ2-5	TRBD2	TGTGCCAGCAGCTTTCTAGCGGGAGGAGAGACCCAGTACTTC	CASSFLAGGETQYF
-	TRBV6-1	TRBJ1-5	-	TGTGCCAGCAGTGAGTTAGGTGGGCCCCAGCATTTT	CASSELGGPQHF
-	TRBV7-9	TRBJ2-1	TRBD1	TGTGCCAGCAGCGTCAGGGGGACAGGGGATAGTGAGCAGTTCTTC	CASSVRGTGDSEQFF
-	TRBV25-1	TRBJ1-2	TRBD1	TGTGCCAGCAGTGAATACAGAAGCGGGGTGGGACAGACAAGTGGCTACACCTTC	CASSEYRSGVGQTSGYTF
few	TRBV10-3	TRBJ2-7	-	TGTGCCATCAGCCCACGCCAGGGAGGTTACGAGCAGTACTTC	CAISPRQGGYEQYF
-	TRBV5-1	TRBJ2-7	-	TGCGCCAGCAGCTTGGGCCCGGACAGACGGTACGAGCAGTACTTC	CASSLGPDRRYEQYF
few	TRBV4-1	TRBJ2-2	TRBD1	TGCGCCAGCAGGCAGACAGGGTCTCCCGGGGAGCTGTTTTTT	CASRQTGSPGELFF
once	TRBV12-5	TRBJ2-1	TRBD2	TGTGCTAGTGGTTTGGGGGTATATTCTAGCGGTTCCTACAATGAGCAGTTCTTC	CASGLGVYSSGSYNEQFF
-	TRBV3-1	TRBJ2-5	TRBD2	TGTGCCAGCAGACCCGGAACTAGCGATCACCAAGAGACCCAGTACTTC	CASRPGTSDHQETQYF
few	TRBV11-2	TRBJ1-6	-	TGTGCCAGCAGCTTAAGTATCTCGGGCCTTGATTCACCCCTCCACTTT	CASSLSISGLDSPLHF
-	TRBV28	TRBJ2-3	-	TGTGCCAGCAGGGACAGAGATACGCAGTATTTT	CASRDRDTQYF
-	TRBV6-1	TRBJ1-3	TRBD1	TGTGCCAGCAGTCCCACGGGACAGCCCCGGGGGAACACCATATATTTT	CASSPTGQPRGNTIYF
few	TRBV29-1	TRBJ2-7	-	TGCAGCGTTGCCGTTGTATCCTCCTACGAGCAGTACTTC	CSVAVVSSYEQYF
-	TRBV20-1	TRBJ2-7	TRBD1	TGCAGTGCTACCAATTTTAGGGACAGTGACTACGAGCAGTACTTC	CSATNFRDSDYEQYF
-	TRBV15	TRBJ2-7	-	TGTGTCACCAGTGTGAGACCAGGGCTCTACGAGCAGTACTTC	CVTSVRPGLYEQYF
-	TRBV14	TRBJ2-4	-	TGTGCCAGCAGCCAGACCGGGGTTGGAGCCAAAAACATTCAGTACTTC	CASSQTGVGAKNIQYF
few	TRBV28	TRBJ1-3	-	TGTGCCACAGTACAGGAGACTGGAAACACCATATATTTT	CATVQETGNTIYF
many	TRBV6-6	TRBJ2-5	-	TGTGCCAGCACCCGAGACTATATCGAGACCCAGTACTTC	CASTRDYIETQYF
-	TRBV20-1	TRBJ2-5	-	TGCAGTGCCCAAGGCCAGATGCGGACCCAGTACTTC	CSAQGQMRTQYF
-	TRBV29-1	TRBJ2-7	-	TGCAGCGTTGGGGGACTCATTAACGCCTACGAGCAGTACTTC	CSVGGLINAYEQYF
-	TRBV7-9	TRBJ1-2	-	TGTGCCAGCAGCACCCGACAGCCTAACTATGGCTACACCTTC	CASSTRQPNYGYTF
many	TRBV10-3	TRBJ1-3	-	TGTGCCATCAGTGTCGGTGGCGCGTCCGGAAACACCATATATTTT	CAISVGGASGNTIYF
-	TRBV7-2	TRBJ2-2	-	TGTGCCAGCAGCTCCCACAGGGTGACCGGGGAGCTGTTTTTT	CASSSHRVTGELFF
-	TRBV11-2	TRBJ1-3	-	TGTGCCAGCAGCTTTTCTACTCCGACGCAATCCTCTGGAAACACCATATATTTT	CASSFSTPTQSSGNTIYF
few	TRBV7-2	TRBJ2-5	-	TGTGCCAGCAGCTCTTTTGACGGGGAGACCCAGTACTTC	CASSSFDGETQYF
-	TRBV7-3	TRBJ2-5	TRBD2	TGTGCCAGCAGCCCCTCCACCGGGACTAGCGGACAAAAAGAGACCCAGTACTTC	CASSPSTGTSGQKETQYF
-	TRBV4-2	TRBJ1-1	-	TGTGCCAGCAGCCAAGAGAAGTACACTGAAGCTTTCTTT	CASSQEKYTEAFF